This T cell receptor (beta chain) was documented in a study of blood T cell repertoires in COVID-19. Study at large: T cells, B-cell-depleted T cells, or PBMCs supplied cDNA or gDNA.

Only in-frame clones appear in the TCRdb table, and some are missing; sequencing was by immunoSEQ multiplex PCR. The data show 86,000 or so clones, 75% to 95% seen once. CDR3 size: 12 residues. V lost 4 bases and J lost 8, with 9 bases in between. CDR1 and CDR2 (germline): MDHEN, SYDVKM. The chain links TRBV28 to TRBJ2-1; no reliable D call. What was sequenced was peripheral blood. This receptor was taken from a woman aged 50 to 65 in a cohort sampled during active COVID-19. In DNA form, the CDR3 reads TGTGCCAGCAGTTACGACTGGGATGAGCAGTTCTTC. Its protein product is CASSYDWDEQFF.